A selection of T cell receptor beta chains follows, all from one sample in a study of control samples from healthy donors and cancer patients. Profiling relied on immunoSEQ multiplex PCR, and the TCRdb table lists in-frame clones only, not all of them. The sample includes tens of thousands of clones, around 75% of them seen just once. Input material: formalin-fixed, paraffin-embedded tissue. All receptors derive from a male donor with melanoma. Each CDR3 is given with its conserved first and last residue. Fields, in order: J gene, V gene, clone size, D gene, CDR3 protein, CDR3 DNA. D genes are given only for firm matches. Clone size is stated in some rows and not others, as once, few, many or a class when expanded.

>TRBJ2-5|TRBV10-3|few|NA
CAISEFPGQETQYF
TGTGCCATCAGTGAGTTTCCCGGGCAAGAGACCCAGTACTTC
>TRBJ1-2|TRBV7-9|few|NA
CASSTGTGYTF
TGTGCCAGCAGCACGGGGACTGGCTACACCTTC
>TRBJ2-7|TRBV7-9|NA|NA
CASSPPPRVNYEQYF
TGTGCCAGCAGCCCACCCCCCAGGGTTAACTACGAGCAGTACTTC
>TRBJ2-2|TRBV5-5|NA|TRBD1
CASSDSGTGFTGELFF
TGTGCCAGCAGCGACTCCGGGACAGGGTTCACCGGGGAGCTGTTTTTT
>TRBJ1-1|TRBV2|NA|NA
CATQSQPNTEAFF
TGTGCCACGCAGAGCCAGCCGAACACTGAAGCTTTCTTT
>TRBJ2-7|TRBV7-8|NA|TRBD1
CASSLGQGGVGRQYF
TGTGCCAGCAGCTTAGGACAGGGGGGAGTTGGGAGACAGTACTTC
>TRBJ2-1|TRBV27|NA|NA
CASRMEHNEQFF
TGTGCCAGCAGGATGGAGCACAATGAGCAGTTCTTC
>TRBJ1-5|TRBV2|NA|NA
CASSPDSSNQPQHF
TGTGCCAGCAGCCCCGACAGCTCCAATCAGCCCCAGCATTTT
>TRBJ2-3|TRBV11-1|NA|NA
CASSLGRFTDTQYF
TGTGCCAGCAGCTTAGGGAGGTTCACAGATACGCAGTATTTT
>TRBJ2-7|TRBV5-1|NA|TRBD1
CASSSSPGQGSEQYF
TGCGCCAGCAGCTCTTCCCCGGGACAGGGGTCCGAGCAGTACTTC
>TRBJ2-2|TRBV10-3|NA|TRBD1
CAIRRDSENTGELFF
TGTGCCATCAGGAGGGACAGCGAGAACACCGGGGAGCTGTTTTTT
>TRBJ1-1|TRBV29-1|NA|NA
CSVRRVTEAFF
TGCAGCGTTCGCAGGGTCACTGAAGCTTTCTTT
>TRBJ2-3|TRBV7-3|NA|NA
CASSLSPTDTQYF
TGTGCCAGCAGCCTAAGCCCCACAGATACGCAGTATTTT
>TRBJ2-7|TRBV4-1|NA|TRBD1
CASSHRQGYEQYF
TGCGCCAGCAGCCACCGACAGGGATACGAGCAGTACTTC
>TRBJ1-5|TRBV29-1|few|NA
CSVGTDDFPQPQHF
TGCAGCGTTGGTACAGACGACTTCCCTCAGCCCCAGCATTTT
>TRBJ2-7|TRBV19|NA|NA
CASSRAVNYEQYF
TGTGCCAGTAGTAGGGCAGTTAACTACGAGCAGTACTTC
>TRBJ1-4|TRBV5-1|NA|NA
CASSSTGLNEKLFF
TGCGCCAGCAGCTCGACAGGACTTAATGAAAAACTGTTTTTT
>TRBJ2-1|TRBV5-1|NA|TRBD1
CASSSRTGSYNEQFF
TGCGCCAGCAGCAGCAGGACAGGGAGCTACAATGAGCAGTTCTTC
>TRBJ1-2|TRBV29-1|NA|NA
CSVELGYGYTF
TGCAGCGTTGAGCTAGGGTATGGCTACACCTTC
>TRBJ1-5|TRBV11-3|NA|NA
CAGTGGDTHQPQHF
TGTGCCGGGACGGGTGGGGACACCCATCAGCCCCAGCATTTT
>TRBJ1-1|TRBV21-1|few|NA
CASSPPVEGRTEAFF
TGTGCCAGCAGCCCACCCGTGGAGGGGAGGACTGAAGCTTTCTTT
>TRBJ1-5|TRBV19|NA|NA
CASSNPPGYSNQPQHF
TGTGCCAGTAGTAACCCCCCGGGCTATAGCAATCAGCCCCAGCATTTT
>TRBJ2-7|TRBV27|many|NA
CASCRDCSYEQYF
TGTGCCAGCTGTAGGGACTGCTCCTACGAGCAGTACTTC
>TRBJ1-1|TRBV5-5|NA|NA
CASSFTSGGGTEAFF
TGTGCCAGCAGCTTTACGAGTGGAGGGGGCACTGAAGCTTTCTTT
>TRBJ2-1|TRBV10-3|many|TRBD2
CAISERERNNEQFF
TGTGCCATCTCTGAGCGGGAGCGAAACAATGAGCAGTTCTTC
>TRBJ1-1|TRBV2|NA|TRBD1
CASTEVGTDTEAFF
TGTGCCAGCACCGAGGTTGGGACAGACACTGAAGCTTTCTTT
>TRBJ2-2|TRBV11-2|NA|NA
CASSPVNLNTGELFF
TGTGCCAGCAGCCCCGTCAATCTGAACACCGGGGAGCTGTTTTTT
>TRBJ1-4|TRBV2|few|TRBD1
CASQGAGEKLFF
TGTGCCAGCCAGGGGGCTGGAGAAAAACTGTTTTTT
>TRBJ2-2|TRBV11-2|few|NA
CASSFTSNTGELFF
TGTGCCAGCAGCTTCACTAGCAACACCGGGGAGCTGTTTTTT
>TRBJ1-2|TRBV24-1|NA|NA
CATSDPTVGWGYTF
TGTGCCACCAGTGACCCGACGGTCGGGTGGGGCTACACCTTC
>TRBJ1-2|TRBV6-1|NA|NA
CASSDREGYGYTF
TGTGCCAGCAGTGATCGGGAAGGATATGGCTACACCTTC
>TRBJ2-3|TRBV11-2|NA|TRBD1
CASRFRDRLTDTQYF
TGTGCCAGCAGATTCCGGGACAGACTCACAGATACGCAGTATTTT
>TRBJ2-1|TRBV28|NA|NA
CASSPFGVGVGHEQFF
TGTGCCAGCAGCCCCTTTGGGGTGGGAGTAGGTCATGAGCAGTTCTTC
>TRBJ2-2|TRBV27|few|TRBD1
CASSPRGTANTGELFF
TGTGCCAGCAGTCCGAGAGGGACAGCCAACACCGGGGAGCTGTTTTTT
>TRBJ2-5|TRBV27|NA|TRBD1
CASSAYRGGETQYF
TGTGCCAGCAGTGCGTACAGGGGTGGGGAGACCCAGTACTTC
>TRBJ2-7|TRBV6-6|NA|TRBD1
CASSSGQGFSYEQYF
TGTGCCAGCAGCTCCGGACAGGGTTTCTCCTACGAGCAGTACTTC
>TRBJ2-7|TRBV4-1|NA|TRBD1
CASSRDRGKSYEQYF
TGCGCCAGCAGCCGGGACAGGGGGAAATCCTACGAGCAGTACTTC
>TRBJ1-6|TRBV18|NA|NA
CASSRNGADSPLHF
TGTGCCAGCTCACGGAACGGGGCGGATTCACCCCTCCACTTT
>TRBJ2-2|TRBV7-8|NA|NA
CASSVRETGELFF
TGTGCCAGCAGCGTTAGGGAAACCGGGGAGCTGTTTTTT
>TRBJ2-7|TRBV29-1|NA|NA
CSVERWGEQYF
TGCAGCGTTGAACGGTGGGGAGAGCAGTACTTC
>TRBJ2-2|TRBV15|NA|NA
CATSSQRSASGELFF
TGTGCCACCAGCAGTCAAAGATCCGCCAGCGGGGAGCTGTTTTTT
>TRBJ2-7|TRBV19|NA|TRBD2
CASRGREWSEQYF
TGTGCCAGTAGAGGGCGGGAGTGGAGCGAGCAGTACTTC
>TRBJ2-1|TRBV9|NA|TRBD2
CASSPLGLEGNEQFF
TGTGCCAGCAGCCCCCTGGGACTAGAAGGCAATGAACAGTTCTTC
>TRBJ2-5|TRBV5-6|NA|NA
CASSLPGSQETQYF
TGTGCCAGCAGCCTACCAGGTTCTCAAGAGACCCAGTACTTC
>TRBJ1-2|TRBV6-5|NA|NA
CASSQGSFGYTF
TGTGCCAGCAGTCAGGGATCCTTCGGCTACACCTTC
>TRBJ1-5|TRBV30|NA|TRBD1
CAWSRDRFRNQPQHF
TGTGCCTGGAGCCGGGACAGGTTTCGCAATCAGCCCCAGCATTTT
>TRBJ1-1|TRBV14|NA|NA
CASSQAFRAEAFF
TGTGCCAGCAGCCAAGCCTTTCGCGCTGAAGCTTTCTTT
>TRBJ2-7|TRBV3-1/TRBV3-2|NA|TRBD2
CASSLNLAGEQYF
TGTGCCAGCAGCCTCAACCTAGCGGGAGAACAGTACTTC
>TRBJ1-4|TRBV30|NA|NA
CAWSGRREKLFF
TGTGCCTGGAGCGGCAGGCGGGAAAAACTGTTTTTT
>TRBJ2-6|TRBV28|NA|NA
CASATDSGANVLTF
TGTGCCAGCGCGACAGATTCTGGGGCCAACGTCCTGACTTTC
>TRBJ2-5|TRBV5-4|NA|TRBD1
CASSLGGQGRETQYF
TGTGCCAGCAGCTTGGGGGGACAGGGGCGGGAGACCCAGTACTTC
>TRBJ2-7|TRBV20-1|NA|TRBD2
CSASPGGSGRAGEQYF
TGCAGTGCTAGTCCGGGAGGGAGCGGGAGGGCCGGCGAGCAGTACTTC
>TRBJ2-5|TRBV11-2|NA|NA
CASSPSLDSQETQYF
TGTGCCAGCAGCCCCAGCTTGGACAGCCAAGAGACCCAGTACTTC
>TRBJ2-1|TRBV5-1|NA|TRBD2
CASSLASGNNEQFF
TGCGCCAGCAGCTTGGCCAGCGGGAACAATGAGCAGTTCTTC
>TRBJ1-2|TRBV6-1|NA|NA
CASSESGQYGYTF
TGTGCCAGCAGTGAATCCGGTCAATATGGCTACACCTTC
>TRBJ2-1|TRBV19|NA|TRBD2
CARSSTSKWSGFF
TGTGCCAGAAGTTCGACTAGCAAATGGTCAGGCTTCTTC
>TRBJ2-7|TRBV19|NA|NA
CASSRARESSYEQYF
TGTGCCAGTAGCAGGGCCAGGGAGAGCTCCTACGAGCAGTACTTC
>TRBJ1-2|TRBV24-1|NA|NA
CATSDFYHLRRELYGYTF
TGTGCCACCAGTGATTTCTACCATCTTAGGAGGGAATTGTATGGCTACACCTTC
>TRBJ2-7|TRBV27|NA|TRBD1
CASSLGTGGTYEQYF
TGTGCCAGCAGTTTAGGGACAGGGGGGACCTACGAGCAGTACTTC